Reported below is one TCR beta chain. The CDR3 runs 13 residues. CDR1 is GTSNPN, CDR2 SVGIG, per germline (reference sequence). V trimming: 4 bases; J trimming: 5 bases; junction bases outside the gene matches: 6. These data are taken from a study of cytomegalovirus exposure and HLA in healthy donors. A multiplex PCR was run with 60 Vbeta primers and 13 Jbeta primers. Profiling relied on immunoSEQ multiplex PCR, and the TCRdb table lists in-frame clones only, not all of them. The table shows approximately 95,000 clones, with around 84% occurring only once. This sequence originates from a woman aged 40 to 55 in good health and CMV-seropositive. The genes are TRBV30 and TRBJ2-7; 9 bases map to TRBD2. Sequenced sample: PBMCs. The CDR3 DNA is TGTGCCTGGAACTTGCGGGGGGGCAACGAGCAGTACTTC. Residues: CAWNLRGGNEQYF.